The 30 T cell receptor beta chains presented below share a single source sample, sequenced in a study of vaccination effects on CD4 cells after COVID-19. Antigen-specific CD4+ T cells were first expanded with viral peptide pools by the ViraFEST assay and only then sequenced. CD4+ T cells were isolated after about eleven days of culture. Of the BNT162b2 and mRNA-1273 vaccines, participants received two doses of one or the other. The antigens of these receptors remain unknown. Measured with immunoSEQ multiplex PCR; TCRdb has only the in-frame clones, and not every one. The table records some 34,000 clones, about four fifths of them present only once. The input for sequencing was CD4+ T cells from PBMCs cultured with HCoV-NL63 spike peptides, taken after COVID-19 vaccination. Receptors originate from a human donor who received a COVID-19 vaccine. Some clones in this sample may be carry-over from other donors' samples.

This clone was found once. This chain links TRBV29-1 with TRBJ2-5; TRBD1 matches at 9 bases. The J segment lost 4 bases and the V segment lost 7 bases, leaving 16 bases of the junction unmatched. The CDR3 covers 16 residues. Per the germline V gene, CDR1 is SQVTM and CDR2 is ANQGSEA. Here the CDR3 reads CSAVSPGQGFGETQYF. CDR3 nucleotides: TGCAGCGCCGTGTCTCCGGGACAGGGTTTTGGAGAGACCCAGTACTTC.

This clone was counted once. The V and J genes are TRBV23-1 and TRBJ2-4; D unclear. TRBV23-1 is noted as an ORF with a role that remains uncertain. The CDR3 spans 13 residues. Trimming left V 3 bases short and J 3 bases short, with 6 bases between. The CDR3 spells CASSHLGKNIQYF. The CDR3 region has the DNA TGCGCCAGCAGTCACTTGGGCAAAAACATTCAGTACTTC.

The CDR3 bases are TGTGCCGGACGACAGGGGACCTATGGCTACACCTTC. Protein: CAGRQGTYGYTF. This chain uses TRBV2 with TRBJ1-2, with 8 bases fitting TRBD1. CDR1 SNHLY and CDR2 FYNNEI come from the germline V gene. With V trimmed by 11 bases and J by 4 bases, 6 bases remained unmatched. The CDR3 sequence is 12 residues long.

The J gene is TRBJ1-5, the V gene TRBV19; 9 bases agree with TRBD1. Trimming removed 10 bases from V and 7 bases from J; junction bases left unmatched: 17. Germline V gives CDR1 LNHDA, CDR2 SQIVND (reference sequence). This CDR3 contains 16 residues. CDR3 residues: CATAALDRGPLQPQHF. In DNA form, the CDR3 reads TGTGCCACGGCTGCCCTGGACAGGGGCCCTTTGCAGCCCCAGCATTTT.

The chain carries TRBV11-2 and TRBJ2-4; no reliable D call. V was cut by 2 bases and J by 8 bases, with 7 bases left in between. Germline V gives CDR1 SGHAT, CDR2 FQNNGV. This CDR3 is 12 amino acids long. For the CDR3, the DNA is TGTGCCAGCAGCTTAAACTGGGACATTCAGTACTTC. Its protein product is CASSLNWDIQYF.

J is TRBJ2-2 and V is TRBV7-7; 9 bases are shared with TRBD2. Germline CDR1 is SSHAT and CDR2 is FNYEAQ (reference sequence). V was clipped by 4 bases and J by 6 bases; unmatched bases: 6. This CDR3 comprises 15 residues. CDR3 coding DNA: TGTGCCAGCAGCTCCCTAGCGGGGATCCCCGGGGAGCTGTTTTTT. Translation gives CASSSLAGIPGELFF.

V is TRBV27 and J is TRBJ1-4; D not certain. There are 11 residues in the CDR3. The germline gives CDR1 MNHEY, CDR2 SMNVEV (reference sequence). Trimming removed 6 bases from V and 14 bases from J, with 13 bases in between. The CDR3 loop is CASSRGSRLFF. CDR3 DNA: TGTGCCAGCAGCCGCGGATCCCGGCTGTTTTTT.

The chain links TRBV7-9 to TRBJ2-7; D is undetermined. Trimming cost V 3 bases and J 2 bases, with 5 bases left between them. The length of the CDR3 is 12 residues. Germline assignment: CDR1 SEHNR and CDR2 FQNEAQ (reference sequence). The CDR3 DNA reads TGTGCCAGCAGCTTGGGCACCTACGAGCAGTACGTC. It encodes CASSLGTYEQYV.

The rearrangement joins TRBV19 to TRBJ2-2; no definite D call. The V and J ends lost 1 base and 2 bases respectively, with 11 bases between them. This CDR3 contains 16 residues. Germline assignment: CDR1 LNHDA and CDR2 SQIVND (reference sequence). In nucleotides, the CDR3 is TGTGCCAGTAGTATAGGCAGAAAAACAAACACCGGGGAGCTGTTTTTT. It is translated as CASSIGRKTNTGELFF.

The genes are TRBV9 and TRBJ2-3, with 8 bases that match TRBD2. The CDR3 is 17 residues long. Germline values: CDR1 SGDLS, CDR2 YYNGEE. The junction had 12 bases not matched to a gene; V was cut back by 4 bases and J by 2 bases. CDR3 region: CASSSRGSGGFTDTQYF. CDR3 nucleotide sequence: TGTGCCAGCAGCTCCCGGGGGAGCGGGGGATTCACAGATACGCAGTATTTT.

The V call is TRBV3-1 (or the pseudogene TRBV3-2), the J call TRBJ2-3; TRBD1 is a possible D gene (5 bases). The V and J ends lost 6 bases and 0 bases respectively, with 7 bases between them. CDR1 is LGHDT, CDR2 YNNKEL, per germline (reference sequence). The length of the CDR3 is 13 residues. The CDR3 spells CASSRQSTDTQYF. The CDR3 nucleotides are TGTGCCAGCAGTCGACAGAGCACAGATACGCAGTATTTT.

The J gene is TRBJ1-2, the V gene TRBV5-1, with D unresolved. Trimming shortened V by 5 bases and J by 0 bases, and 5 bases separated the two germline ends. CDR1 SGHRS and CDR2 YFSETQ come from the germline V gene. This CDR3 has 12 amino acids. The CDR3 nucleotides are TGCGCCAGCAGTGTGTCTAACTATGGCTACACCTTC. It specifies CASSVSNYGYTF.

The chain uses TRBV7-9 and TRBJ2-3, with 8 nucleotides matching TRBD1. Per the germline V gene, CDR1 is SEHNR and CDR2 is FQNEAQ (reference sequence). The V gene end was trimmed by 3 bases and the J gene end by 1 base; junction bases not matched to a gene: 3. The CDR3 runs 15 residues. The CDR3 loop reads CASSFRGRGTDTQYF. The CDR3 DNA reads as TGTGCCAGCAGCTTCAGGGGGCGCGGCACAGATACGCAGTATTTT.

In this sample, this clone turned up a few times. This sequence joins TRBV19 and TRBJ1-2, with 8 positions matching TRBD1. This CDR3 is built from 13 residues. V lost 9 bases to trimming and J lost 5 bases; unmatched junction nucleotides: 8. CDR1 and CDR2 from the germline V gene are LNHDA and SQIVND (reference sequence). DNA for the CDR3: TGTGCCAGCCAGACAGGGGACGGGTATGGCTACACCTTC. Its protein is CASQTGDGYGYTF.

The chain couples TRBV5-4 to TRBJ1-2; the D is unclear. Germline V gene data show CDR1 as SGHNT and CDR2 as YYREEE (reference sequence). This CDR3 has 14 amino acids. V dropped 2 bases and J dropped 0 bases, with 8 bases sitting between them. The CDR3 reads CASSFLTTNYGYTF. The CDR3 DNA reads as TGTGCCAGCAGCTTTCTAACAACTAACTATGGCTACACCTTC.

The chain joins TRBV2 to TRBJ1-2, with D maybe TRBD1 (5 bases). The CDR3 contains 14 residues. In germline, CDR1 is SNHLY, CDR2 FYNNEI. The germline V and J ends were trimmed by 6 bases and 1 base, with 12 bases remaining between them. CDR3 protein: CASRRDGGNYGYTF. The DNA for the CDR3 is TGTGCCAGCAGACGGGACGGTGGTAACTATGGCTACACCTTC.

The rearrangement joins TRBV29-1 to TRBJ2-3; tentatively, D is TRBD1 (6 bases). V was cut by 4 bases and J by 0 bases, with 14 bases left in between. Germline V gene sequence: CDR1 SQVTM, CDR2 ANQGSEA. The CDR3 runs to 15 residues. The CDR3 DNA is TGCAGCGTTGGGAGACAGGTGGGGAGCACAGATACGCAGTATTTT. It codes for CSVGRQVGSTDTQYF.

V is TRBV4-1 and J is TRBJ1-2; no clear D gene. Germline V gene data show CDR1 as MGHRA and CDR2 as YSYEKL. The CDR3 extends over 16 amino acids. Trimming removed 0 bases at V and 4 bases at J, with 15 bases between. CDR3 sequence reads: CASSQDLRRPFYGYTF. The CDR3 region has the DNA TGCGCCAGCAGCCAAGATCTCCGCCGTCCCTTCTATGGCTACACCTTC.

This sequence joins TRBV3-1 (or the pseudogene TRBV3-2) and TRBJ2-2; D might be TRBD1 (6 bases). The CDR3 loop spans 15 amino acids. Trimming took 8 bases from V and 0 from J, leaving 13 bases between them. Germline V gene data show CDR1 as LGHDT and CDR2 as YNNKEL (reference sequence). This chain's CDR3 is CASRVQGSNTGELFF. As DNA, the CDR3 is TGTGCCAGCCGGGTACAGGGATCGAACACCGGGGAGCTGTTTTTT.

V gene TRBV14 combines with J gene TRBJ1-1; D remains unclear. Between the trimmed V and J ends, which lost 0 bases and 5 bases, there was a span of 10 bases. The CDR3 is 14 residues long. Germline CDR1 is SGHDN and CDR2 is FVKESK. CDR3 sequence reads: CASSQDFSRTEAFF. The CDR3, as DNA: TGTGCCAGCAGCCAAGACTTCAGCCGAACTGAAGCTTTCTTT. Drawing the rest from reference TRBV14 and TRBJ1-1, the complete variable domain is EAGVTQFPSHSVIEKGQTVTLRCDPISGHDNLYWYRRVMGKEIKFLLHFVKESKQDESGMPNNRFLAERTGGTYSTLKVQPAELEDSGVYFCASSQDFSRTEAFFGQGTRLTVV.

The chain uses TRBV5-1 and TRBJ1-1, with a tentative D call TRBD1 (5 bases). Germline-derived CDR1 and CDR2 are SGHRS and YFSETQ. The CDR3 runs to 13 residues. The ends were cut back, 7 bases at V and 3 bases at J, with 13 bases in the middle. CDR3 loop: CASGAERDTEAFF. Written as DNA, the CDR3 is TGCGCCAGCGGGGCGGAAAGAGACACTGAAGCTTTCTTT.

The chain is built from TRBV19 and TRBJ2-5; D call uncertain. Trimming shortened V by 5 bases and J by 9 bases, and 13 bases separated the two germline ends. CDR3 length: 12 residues. CDR1 and CDR2 (germline): LNHDA, SQIVND (reference sequence). CDR3 in amino acids: CASSADHGAQYF. The DNA of the CDR3 is TGTGCCAGTAGTGCAGACCACGGCGCCCAGTACTTC.

In its sample, this clone was seen a few times. The chain carries TRBV7-3 and TRBJ1-3; D call uncertain. The CDR3 covers 13 residues. Trimming pared 5 bases from V and 3 bases from J, leaving 8 bases between. Germline V gene data show CDR1 as SGHTA and CDR2 as FQGTGA. CDR3 sequence (DNA): TGTGCCAGCAGCCTTCTCCTTGGAAACACCATATATTTT. This codes for CASSLLLGNTIYF.

The J gene is TRBJ1-1, the V gene TRBV19, with 8 bases aligning to TRBD1. The CDR3 length is 12 residues. Germline loops: CDR1 LNHDA, CDR2 SQIVND (reference sequence). After removal of 6 bases from V and 8 bases from J, the junction contained 5 bases not matched to a gene. The CDR3 is CASSGQGGEAFF. The CDR3 DNA reads as TGTGCCAGTAGCGGACAGGGAGGCGAAGCTTTCTTT.

This clone was seen once. The chain links TRBV2 to TRBJ1-3, with TRBD1 matching over 9 bases. This CDR3 has 14 amino acids. CDR1 is SNHLY and CDR2 is FYNNEI in the germline V gene. With V trimmed by 6 bases and J by 2 bases, 2 bases remained unmatched. CDR3 in amino acids: CASSGTGTGNTIYF. Here the CDR3 DNA reads TGTGCCAGCAGCGGGACAGGGACTGGAAACACCATATATTTT. Drawing the rest from reference TRBV2 and TRBJ1-3, the complete variable domain is EPEVTQTPSHQVTQMGQEVILRCVPISNHLYFYWYRQILGQKVEFLVSFYNNEISEKSEIFDDQFSVERPDGSNFTLKIRSTKLEDSAMYFCASSGTGTGNTIYFGEGSWLTVV.

The chain employs TRBV5-1 and TRBJ2-5, with a tentative D call TRBD2 (5 bases). The germline V gene has CDR1 SGHRS and CDR2 YFSETQ. The CDR3 loop spans 15 amino acids. V was cut by 3 bases and J by 0 bases, with 12 bases left in between. The CDR3 loop reads CASSSPTGYQETQYF. The CDR3 DNA sequence: TGCGCCAGCAGCTCCCCGACGGGGTACCAAGAGACCCAGTACTTC.

The chain joins TRBV7-9 to TRBJ1-1, with 8 bases identical to TRBD1. Germline CDR1 SEHNR, CDR2 FQNEAQ (reference sequence). The CDR3 runs to 14 residues. The V and J ends lost 6 bases and 5 bases, in that order; junction bases with no gene match: 8. For the CDR3, the DNA is TGTGCCAGCAGAAACACAGGGGGGAGTACTGAAGCTTTCTTT. This codes for CASRNTGGSTEAFF.

The rearrangement uses TRBV28 and TRBJ1-4; D ambiguous. CDR1 and CDR2 from the germline V gene are MDHEN and SYDVKM. The V end was cut by 5 bases, the J end by 5 bases, with 15 bases between. This CDR3 spans 15 amino acids. The CDR3 region has the DNA TGTGCCAGCAGTCCCCCCGGGTTTTCCAATGAAAAACTGTTTTTT. It translates to CASSPPGFSNEKLFF.

This sequence joins TRBV19 and TRBJ1-3; no definite D call. V was pared by 2 bases and J by 0 bases, with 14 bases between. Germline V lookup: CDR1 LNHDA, CDR2 SQIVND (reference sequence). The CDR3 contains 17 residues. The CDR3 loop is CASSISNSRSSGNTIYF. The CDR3 DNA reads as TGTGCCAGTAGTATATCTAACAGCCGAAGCTCTGGAAACACCATATATTTT.

The chain's CDR3 is CASSLKGLGTEAFF. In DNA form, the CDR3 reads TGTGCCAGCAGCTTAAAAGGACTGGGCACTGAAGCTTTCTTT. The chain links TRBV7-3 to TRBJ1-1; D remains unclear. This CDR3 has 14 residues. V dropped 1 base and J dropped 4 bases, with 10 bases sitting between them. Germline CDR1 and CDR2: SGHTA and FQGTGA.